This T cell receptor beta chain was sequenced for a study of blood T cells in healthy people across ages. This clonotype was counted at least ten times. The V and J ends lost 4 bases and 7 bases, in that order; junction bases with no gene match: 10. The CDR3 has 13 amino acids. CDR1 and CDR2 from the germline V gene are DFQATT and SNEGSKA (reference sequence). The use of a sample-barcoded 5' primer and a J-beta primer mix characterized a second PCR of roughly 7 to 11 cycles. TCRdb re-called the 5' RACE reads through MiXCR, storing one row per CDR3 protein. The sample contains some 1,800,000 distinct CDR3 sequences, around 40% of which appear only once.

This receptor was identified in a human donor in good health. The chain employs TRBV20-1 and TRBJ2-7; 7 bases align to TRBD2. The sample consisted of blood. The CDR3 sequence: CSATSSGPLEQYF. For the CDR3, the DNA is TGCAGTGCTACAAGTAGCGGGCCGCTTGAGCAGTACTTC.